The 24 T cell receptor beta chains below come from one sample, sequenced in a study of blood T cell repertoires in COVID-19. Produced via immunoSEQ multiplex PCR; TCRdb's table is partial and in-frame only. Found here are about 290,000 clones, around 89% of them singletons; the top ten hold about 4.6%. Sequenced sample: peripheral blood. The receptor set was obtained from a man between 35 and 55 years old with acute or convalescent COVID-19.

CDR3 bases: TGTGCCAGCAGCCCGATGCTAGGACAGGCACCTGGCTACACCTTC. This sequence encodes CASSPMLGQAPGYTF. V is TRBV7-2 and J is TRBJ1-2; TRBD1 matches 7 bases. Germline CDR1 reads SGHTA; CDR2 reads FQGNSA. There are 15 residues in the CDR3. V was clipped by 5 bases and J by 7 bases; unmatched bases: 13.

The chain couples TRBV5-4 to TRBJ2-3; 7 bases fit TRBD2. The CDR3 runs 16 residues. CDR1 and CDR2 (germline): SGHNT, YYREEE (reference sequence). Unmatched junction bases numbered 6, after V lost 2 bases and J lost 0 bases. CDR3 amino acids: CASSFNSGPSTDTQYF. CDR3 nucleotides: TGTGCCAGCAGCTTTAATAGCGGGCCTAGCACAGATACGCAGTATTTT.

The genes are TRBV5-6 and TRBJ2-4; 7 bases are shared with TRBD2. Trimming at V came to 4 bases and at J to 0 bases, leaving 13 bases not matched to a gene. Per the germline V gene, CDR1 is SGHDT and CDR2 is YYEEEE. This CDR3 spans 18 amino acids. DNA for the CDR3: TGTGCCAGCAGCCGGGGGGAGGATGGGACCCTAGCCAAAAACATTCAGTACTTC. Its translation is CASSRGEDGTLAKNIQYF.

The chain combines TRBV4-1 with TRBJ1-4, with 9 bases that match TRBD1. Per germline, CDR1 MGHRA and CDR2 YSYEKL. This CDR3 is built from 14 residues. V trimming: 6 bases; J trimming: 5 bases; junction bases outside the gene matches: 4. DNA for the CDR3: TGCGCCAGCAGTCGGACAGGGGTAAATGAAAAACTGTTTTTT. Its protein product is CASSRTGVNEKLFF.

This clone has just a few counts. The gene calls are TRBV24-1 and TRBJ2-1; D is ambiguous. Germline V gives CDR1 KGHDR, CDR2 SFDVKD. This CDR3 is 12 amino acids long. Trimming left V 12 bases short and J 10 bases short, with 18 bases between. CDR3 sequence reads: CAVGQMSEEQFF. CDR3 coding DNA: TGTGCCGTAGGTCAGATGAGCGAAGAGCAGTTCTTC.

The V call is TRBV5-6, the J call TRBJ2-7, with 8 bases fitting TRBD1. The CDR3 is 13 amino acids. J lost 5 bases, V lost 5 bases, and 6 bases had no gene match. In germline, CDR1 is SGHDT, CDR2 YYEEEE. CDR3 bases: TGTGCCAGCAGTCCCGACAGGGGCGACGAGCAGTACTTC. This encodes CASSPDRGDEQYF.

The chain combines TRBV18 with TRBJ1-2; D is unclear. This CDR3 contains 14 residues. Trimming removed 6 bases from V and 3 bases from J, with 14 bases in between. Germline-derived CDR1 and CDR2 are KGHSH and LQKENI. CDR3: CASSPTPRDYGYTF. Written as DNA, the CDR3 is TGTGCCAGCTCTCCTACCCCCCGTGACTATGGCTACACCTTC.

The CDR3 loop reads CASSSGTVRAQYF. CDR3 bases: TGTGCCAGCAGCTCTGGGACAGTTCGGGCGCAGTACTTC. V is TRBV5-6 and J is TRBJ2-7; 7 bases line up with TRBD1. This CDR3 is built from 13 residues. Germline V gives CDR1 SGHDT, CDR2 YYEEEE. Trimming removed 3 bases from V and 9 bases from J; junction bases left unmatched: 9.

The chain is built from TRBV27 and TRBJ2-1; TRBD2 matches at 11 bases. With V trimmed by 6 bases and J by 4 bases, 5 bases remained unmatched. The germline V gene has CDR1 MNHEY and CDR2 SMNVEV (reference sequence). This CDR3 contains 15 residues. CDR3 protein: CASSPRLAGYNEQFF. The CDR3 DNA follows: TGTGCCAGCAGCCCTCGACTAGCGGGGTACAATGAGCAGTTCTTC.

V and J are TRBV10-3 and TRBJ2-1, with TRBD1 identical over 8 bases. From germline, CDR1 is ENHRY and CDR2 SYGVKD. Trimming took 4 bases from V and 2 from J; bases not matched to a gene: 10. This CDR3 has 17 amino acids. The CDR3 nucleotides are TGTGCCATCAGTGGTTCTCAGGGGGCAGGGGCCTACAATGAGCAGTTCTTC. Protein product: CAISGSQGAGAYNEQFF.

This chain links TRBV10-3 with TRBJ2-7; 9 nucleotides line up with TRBD1. Germline loops: CDR1 ENHRY, CDR2 SYGVKD. V lost 2 bases, J lost 5 bases, and 4 bases stayed unmatched. This CDR3 has 14 amino acids. The CDR3 sequence is CAISEGTGIDEQYF. The CDR3 nucleotides are TGTGCCATCAGTGAGGGGACAGGGATAGACGAGCAGTACTTC.

This chain joins TRBV10-3 and TRBJ1-1; TRBD1 agrees at 7 bases. J was trimmed by 5 bases and V by 10 bases; bases with no gene match: 7. Germline lookup yields CDR1 ENHRY and CDR2 SYGVKD. The CDR3 extends over 12 amino acids. DNA of the CDR3: TGTGCCACCGGGACAGCGAAGACTGAAGCTTTCTTT. Its protein product is CATGTAKTEAFF.

This chain connects TRBV15 to TRBJ2-3; 9 nucleotides match TRBD2. The CDR3 is 21 residues long. V shed 1 base and J 3 bases; nucleotides not matched to a gene: 20. CDR1 and CDR2 from the germline V gene are LNHNV and YYDKDF (reference sequence). The CDR3 DNA sequence: TGTGCCACCAGCAGAGGTCAGAGATTGGCGGGGGGGCAGGGTTGGACAGATACGCAGTATTTT. It is translated as CATSRGQRLAGGQGWTDTQYF.

The chain couples TRBV5-1 to TRBJ2-7; TRBD1 aligns across 7 bases. The length of the CDR3 is 15 residues. Germline V gene sequence: CDR1 SGHRS, CDR2 YFSETQ. V lost 4 bases, J lost 2 bases, and 9 bases stayed unmatched. The CDR3 reads CASSLQGERAYEQYF. CDR3 sequence (DNA): TGCGCCAGCAGCCTTCAGGGGGAGAGGGCCTACGAGCAGTACTTC.

The chain combines TRBV5-6 with TRBJ2-3; 13 bases match TRBD2. The CDR3 is made up of 18 amino acids. Trimming cost V 4 bases and J 0 bases; bases outside gene matches: 8. Germline CDR1 and CDR2: SGHDT and YYEEEE. The CDR3 here is CASSPGLAGTPSTDTQYF. Here the CDR3 DNA reads TGTGCCAGCAGCCCGGGACTAGCGGGGACCCCTAGCACAGATACGCAGTATTTT.

This sequence joins TRBV7-2 and TRBJ1-2; 12 positions agree with TRBD1. The V gene end was trimmed by 5 bases and the J gene end by 4 bases; junction bases not matched to a gene: 5. Germline lookup yields CDR1 SGHTA and CDR2 FQGNSA. This CDR3 spans 15 amino acids. The DNA of the CDR3 is TGTGCCAGCAGCCCCGGGACAGGGGGCAGCTATGGCTACACCTTC. Its protein product is CASSPGTGGSYGYTF.

The V and J genes are TRBV7-2 and TRBJ2-3; TRBD1 aligns across 8 bases. V dropped 2 bases and J dropped 9; count of bases not matched to a gene: 7. The germline gives CDR1 SGHTA, CDR2 FQGNSA. This CDR3 has 14 residues. The DNA for the CDR3 is TGTGCCAGCAGCTTACGACAGGGGAGTGAAACGCAGTATTTT. Translated: CASSLRQGSETQYF. The full variable domain, completed using reference TRBV7-2 and TRBJ2-3, is GAGVSQSPSNKVTEKGKDVELRCDPISGHTALYWYRQSLGQGLEFLIYFQGNSAPDKSGLPSDRFSAERTGGSVSTLTIQRTQQEDSAVYLCASSLRQGSETQYFGPGTRLTVL.

This clone turned up a few times. The rearrangement links TRBV10-3 to TRBJ1-6; 8 bases align to TRBD1. Germline assignment: CDR1 ENHRY and CDR2 SYGVKD. With 6 bases clipped from V and 9 bases from J, the junction kept 4 bases outside the gene matches. CDR3 length: 13 residues. CDR3 sequence: CAISTGGSSPLHF. The CDR3, as DNA: TGTGCCATCAGCACAGGGGGGAGTTCACCCCTCCACTTT.

V gene TRBV15 combines with J gene TRBJ1-1; D is unresolved. Germline CDR1 LNHNV, CDR2 YYDKDF (reference sequence). The CDR3 runs to 16 residues. With 1 base removed from V and 3 bases from J, the gap between germline ends came to 15 bases. The CDR3 DNA reads TGTGCCACCAGCAGAGCCTCGACTACCGTGGACACTGAAGCTTTCTTT. This encodes CATSRASTTVDTEAFF.

This clone was picked up one time. The chain links TRBV29-1 to TRBJ1-3, with unresolved D. Trimming took off 4 bases at V and 7 bases at J, with 11 bases between the two ends. CDR1 is SQVTM and CDR2 is ANQGSEA in the germline V gene. The length of the CDR3 is 12 residues. CDR3 protein: CSVGAQGNTIYF. DNA for the CDR3: TGCAGCGTTGGGGCCCAAGGCAACACCATATATTTT.

This rearrangement joins TRBV5-6 to TRBJ1-2, with D perhaps TRBD1 (5 bases). V lost 3 bases and J lost 4, with 13 bases in between. Germline CDR1 reads SGHDT; CDR2 reads YYEEEE. The CDR3 runs to 14 residues. The CDR3 DNA sequence: TGTGCCAGCAGCTCCCCGACAGCCGTCTATGGCTACACCTTC. Translated: CASSSPTAVYGYTF. Looking up the rest from reference TRBV5-6 and TRBJ1-2 gives the full variable domain: DAGVTQSPTHLIKTRGQQVTLRCSPKSGHDTVSWYQQALGQGPQFIFQYYEEEERQRGNFPDRFSGHQFPNYSSELNVNALLLGDSALYLCASSSPTAVYGYTFGSGTRLTVV.

The rearrangement links TRBV13 to TRBJ2-7; 11 bases agree with TRBD2. Germline CDR1 and CDR2: PRHDT and FYEKMQ (reference sequence). CDR3 length: 15 residues. Germline trimming cut 5 bases from V and 4 bases from J; bases unmatched to any gene: 7. The CDR3 nucleotides read TGTGCCAGCAGCACGCCCGGGACTAGCGGTTACGAGCAGTACTTC. Translating it yields CASSTPGTSGYEQYF.

J is TRBJ2-3 and V is TRBV28; D gene ambiguous. CDR3 length: 14 residues. Trimming stripped 3 bases from V and 4 bases from J, with 11 bases between. Germline V gene sequence: CDR1 MDHEN, CDR2 SYDVKM. The CDR3 bases are TGTGCCAGCAGTTTGCCGGTTGGGCCAGATACGCAGTATTTT. It translates to CASSLPVGPDTQYF. Drawing the rest from reference TRBV28 and TRBJ2-3, the complete variable domain is DVKVTQSSRYLVKRTGEKVFLECVQDMDHENMFWYRQDPGLGLRLIYFSYDVKMKEKGDIPEGYSVSREKKERFSLILESASTNQTSMYLCASSLPVGPDTQYFGPGTRLTVL.

The V call is TRBV21-1, the J call TRBJ2-1; the DNA was not compared with TRBD1, the D call given in the table. TRBV21-1 is a listed pseudogene. This CDR3 has 16 residues. The CDR3: CASSKVDSLSYNEQFF. CDR3 DNA: TGTGCCAGCAGCAAAGTGGACAGCTTATCCTACAATGAGCAGTTCTTC.